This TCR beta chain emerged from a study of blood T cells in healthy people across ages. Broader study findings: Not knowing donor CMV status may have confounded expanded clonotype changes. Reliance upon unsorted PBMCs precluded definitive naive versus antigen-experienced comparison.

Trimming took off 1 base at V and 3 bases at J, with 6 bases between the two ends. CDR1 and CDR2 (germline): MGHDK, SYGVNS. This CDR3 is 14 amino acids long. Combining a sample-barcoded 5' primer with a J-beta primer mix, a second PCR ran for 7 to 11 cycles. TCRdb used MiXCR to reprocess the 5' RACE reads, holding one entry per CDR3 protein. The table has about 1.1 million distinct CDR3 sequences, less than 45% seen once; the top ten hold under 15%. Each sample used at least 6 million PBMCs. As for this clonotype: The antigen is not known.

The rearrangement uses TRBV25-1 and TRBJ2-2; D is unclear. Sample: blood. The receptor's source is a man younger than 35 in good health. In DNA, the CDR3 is TGTGCCAGCAGTGAATTAGCCCACACCGGGGAGCTGTTTTTT. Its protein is CASSELAHTGELFF.